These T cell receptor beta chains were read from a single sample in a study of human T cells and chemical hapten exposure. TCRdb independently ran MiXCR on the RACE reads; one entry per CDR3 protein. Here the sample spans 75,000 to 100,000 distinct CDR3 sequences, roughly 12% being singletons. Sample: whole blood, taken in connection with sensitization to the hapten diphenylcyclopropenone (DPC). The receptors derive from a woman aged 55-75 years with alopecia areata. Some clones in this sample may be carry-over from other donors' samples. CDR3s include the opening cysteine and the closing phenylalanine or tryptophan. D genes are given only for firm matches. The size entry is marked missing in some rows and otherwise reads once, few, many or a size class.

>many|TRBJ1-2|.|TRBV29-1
CSVESRNYGYTF
TGCAGCGTTGAGTCCAGGAACTATGGCTACACCTTC
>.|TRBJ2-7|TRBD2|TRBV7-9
CASSLTSRAYEQYF
TGTGCCAGCAGCTTGACTAGCAGGGCCTACGAGCAGTACTTC
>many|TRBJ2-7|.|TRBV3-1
CASSQDWSGAHSYEQYF
TGTGCCAGCAGCCAAGATTGGTCGGGGGCCCACTCCTACGAGCAGTACTTC
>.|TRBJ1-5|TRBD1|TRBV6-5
CASSYSEGAIYQPQHF
TGTGCCAGCAGTTACTCCGAGGGGGCGATCTATCAGCCCCAGCATTTT
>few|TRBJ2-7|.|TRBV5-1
CASSVRGNNEQYF
TGCGCCAGCAGCGTAAGAGGTAATAACGAGCAGTACTTC
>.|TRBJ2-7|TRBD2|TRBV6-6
CASSQTSGAYEQYF
TGTGCCAGCAGCCAGACTAGCGGGGCGTATGAGCAGTACTTC
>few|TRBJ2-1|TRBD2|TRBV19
CASRAPGLAGTNEQFF
TGTGCCAGTAGAGCCCCGGGACTAGCGGGTACCAATGAGCAGTTCTTC
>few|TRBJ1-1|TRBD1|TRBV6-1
CAGKTGNRAFF
TGTGCCGGGAAGACAGGGAATAGGGCTTTCTTT
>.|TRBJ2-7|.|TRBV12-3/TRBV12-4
CASSRTDFSTYEQYF
TGTGCCAGCAGCAGGACAGATTTCAGCACCTACGAGCAGTACTTC
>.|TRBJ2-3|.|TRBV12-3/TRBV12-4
CASSFDPYTDTQYF
TGTGCCAGCAGTTTTGATCCATATACAGATACGCAGTATTTT
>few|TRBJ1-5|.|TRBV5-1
CASSYFGNQPQHF
TGCGCCAGCAGCTACTTTGGCAATCAGCCCCAGCATTTT
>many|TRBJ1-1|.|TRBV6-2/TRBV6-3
CASSFQSMNTEAFF
TGTGCCAGCAGTTTTCAGAGCATGAACACTGAAGCTTTCTTT
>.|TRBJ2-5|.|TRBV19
CASSNPRGKAKTQYF
TGTGCCAGTAGTAACCCGCGGGGTAAGGCCAAGACCCAGTACTTC
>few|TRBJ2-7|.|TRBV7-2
CASSARQTFPYEQYF
TGTGCCAGCAGCGCACGACAGACCTTTCCCTACGAGCAGTACTTC
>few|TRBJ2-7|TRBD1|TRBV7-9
CASSIRQGSYEQYF
TGTGCCAGCAGCATCCGACAGGGTTCCTACGAGCAGTACTTC
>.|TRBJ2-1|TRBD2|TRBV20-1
CSARTSGGNEQFF
TGCAGTGCCCGGACTAGCGGGGGCAATGAGCAGTTCTTC
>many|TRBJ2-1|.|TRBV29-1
CSVEPPLRTEQFF
TGCAGCGTTGAACCCCCATTGCGTACTGAGCAGTTCTTC
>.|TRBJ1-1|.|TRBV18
CASSPGQEAFF
TGTGCCAGCTCACCTGGACAGGAAGCTTTCTTT
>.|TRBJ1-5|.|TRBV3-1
CASSHGGDQPQHF
TGTGCCAGCAGCCATGGGGGAGATCAGCCCCAGCATTTT
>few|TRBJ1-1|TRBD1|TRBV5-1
CASSSLTGWNTEAFF
TGCGCCAGCAGCTCACTGACAGGGTGGAACACTGAAGCTTTCTTT
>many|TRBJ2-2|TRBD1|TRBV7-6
CASSSPGQPTGELFF
TGTGCCAGCAGCTCTCCGGGACAGCCAACCGGGGAGCTGTTTTTT
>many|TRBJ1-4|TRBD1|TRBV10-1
CASRQGSEKLFF
TGCGCCAGTCGACAGGGGAGTGAAAAACTGTTTTTT
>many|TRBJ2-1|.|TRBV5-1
CASRGGGRNEQFF
TGCGCCAGCAGGGGCGGGGGCCGGAATGAGCAGTTCTTC
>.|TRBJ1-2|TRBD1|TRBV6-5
CASSKSRDSSYGYTF
TGTGCCAGCAGTAAATCCCGGGACAGTAGTTATGGCTACACCTTC
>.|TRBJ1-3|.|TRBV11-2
CASSSALGNTIYF
TGTGCCAGCAGCTCCGCCCTTGGAAACACCATATATTTT
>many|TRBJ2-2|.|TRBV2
CASEPQRETTNTGELFF
TGTGCCAGCGAACCGCAAAGGGAGACGACAAACACCGGGGAGCTGTTTTTT
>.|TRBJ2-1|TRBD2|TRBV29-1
CSAGLRGYEQFF
TGCAGCGCCGGCTTGCGGGGGTACGAGCAGTTCTTC
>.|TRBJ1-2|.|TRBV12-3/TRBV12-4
CASSLYQGYTF
TGTGCCAGCAGTTTGTATCAAGGCTACACCTTC
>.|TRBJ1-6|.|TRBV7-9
CASSLRTAYNSPLHF
TGTGCCAGCAGCTTAAGGACAGCCTATAATTCACCCCTCCACTTT
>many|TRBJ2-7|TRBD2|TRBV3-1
CASSQRTPSGGALLEQYF
TGTGCCAGCAGCCAACGAACCCCTAGCGGGGGGGCCCTACTCGAGCAGTACTTC
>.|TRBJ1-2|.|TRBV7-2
CASSFGPFYGYTF
TGTGCCAGCAGCTTTGGACCCTTCTATGGCTACACCTTC
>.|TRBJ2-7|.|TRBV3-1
CASSQDTGIHPYEQYF
TGTGCCAGCAGCCAAGATACGGGGATCCATCCCTACGAGCAGTACTTC
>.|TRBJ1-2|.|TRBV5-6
CASRGPGLLKTNYGYTF
TGTGCCAGCAGAGGCCCGGGACTGCTAAAGACTAACTATGGCTACACCTTC
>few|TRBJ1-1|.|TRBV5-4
CASSFRDREAFF
TGTGCCAGCAGCTTTCGGGACCGTGAAGCTTTCTTT
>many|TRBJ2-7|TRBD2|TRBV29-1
CSVEGHETSGREQYF
TGCAGCGTTGAAGGCCATGAGACTAGCGGGAGAGAGCAGTACTTC
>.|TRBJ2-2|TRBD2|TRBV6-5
CASSYLAGTGELFF
TGTGCCAGCAGTTACCTAGCGGGGACTGGGGAGCTGTTTTTT
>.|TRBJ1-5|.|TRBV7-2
CASSPPGNQPQHF
TGTGCCAGCAGCCCTCCTGGCAATCAGCCCCAGCATTTT
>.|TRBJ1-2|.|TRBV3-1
CASSQALQSPGGYTF
TGTGCCAGCAGCCAAGCTCTACAGTCCCCGGGTGGCTACACCTTC
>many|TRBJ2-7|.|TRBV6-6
CASSSVEGEYF
TGTGCCAGCAGTTCGGTGGAGGGGGAGTACTTC
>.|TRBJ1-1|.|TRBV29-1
CSTRGQMNTEAFF
TGCAGCACAAGAGGACAGATGAACACTGAAGCTTTCTTT
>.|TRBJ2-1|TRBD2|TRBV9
CASSVSGGPLSSYNEQFF
TGTGCCAGCAGCGTTAGCGGGGGGCCCCTAAGCTCCTACAATGAGCAGTTCTTC
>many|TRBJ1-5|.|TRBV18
CASSPPNQPQHF
TGTGCCAGCTCACCACCGAATCAGCCCCAGCATTTT
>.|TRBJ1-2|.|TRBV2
CASSEALGRYGYTF
TGTGCCAGCAGTGAAGCGCTCGGCCGCTATGGCTACACCTTC
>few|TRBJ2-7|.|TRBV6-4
CASRLLWRQEDYEQYF
TGTGCCAGCAGACTCCTGTGGCGACAGGAGGACTACGAGCAGTACTTC
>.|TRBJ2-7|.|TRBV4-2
CASSQDSSGTHYEQYF
TGTGCCAGCAGCCAAGACTCAAGCGGGACACATTACGAGCAGTACTTC
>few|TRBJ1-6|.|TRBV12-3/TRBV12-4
CASSFGDPEYSPLHF
TGTGCCAGCAGTTTCGGGGACCCAGAGTATTCACCCCTCCACTTT
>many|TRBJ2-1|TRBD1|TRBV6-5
CASSRDRGNVEQFF
TGTGCCAGCAGCCGGGACAGGGGTAATGTTGAGCAGTTCTTC
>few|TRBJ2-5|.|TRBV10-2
CASSESPETQYF
TGCGCCAGCAGTGAGTCTCCAGAGACCCAGTACTTC
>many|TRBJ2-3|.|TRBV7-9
CASSPASRGAADTQYF
TGTGCCAGCAGCCCAGCAAGTCGGGGCGCGGCAGATACGCAGTATTTT
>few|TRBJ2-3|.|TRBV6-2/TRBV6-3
CASSYSGLDTQYF
TGTGCCAGCAGTTACAGTGGGTTGGATACGCAGTATTTT
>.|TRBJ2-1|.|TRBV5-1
CASSLGQTDNEQFF
TGCGCCAGCAGCTTGGGACAGACAGACAATGAGCAGTTCTTC
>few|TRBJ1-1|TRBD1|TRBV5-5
CASSQTGTGFEAFF
TGTGCCAGCAGCCAGACCGGGACAGGGTTTGAAGCTTTCTTT
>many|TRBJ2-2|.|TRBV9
CASSAGGLPNTGELFF
TGTGCCAGCAGCGCCGGGGGGCTCCCGAACACCGGGGAGCTGTTTTTT
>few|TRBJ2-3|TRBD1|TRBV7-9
CASSSPWGRTGVRTDTQYF
TGTGCCAGCAGCTCCCCCTGGGGCAGGACAGGGGTTCGCACAGATACGCAGTATTTT
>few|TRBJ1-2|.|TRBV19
CASRPPSYGYTF
TGTGCCAGTAGACCCCCCTCCTATGGCTACACCTTC